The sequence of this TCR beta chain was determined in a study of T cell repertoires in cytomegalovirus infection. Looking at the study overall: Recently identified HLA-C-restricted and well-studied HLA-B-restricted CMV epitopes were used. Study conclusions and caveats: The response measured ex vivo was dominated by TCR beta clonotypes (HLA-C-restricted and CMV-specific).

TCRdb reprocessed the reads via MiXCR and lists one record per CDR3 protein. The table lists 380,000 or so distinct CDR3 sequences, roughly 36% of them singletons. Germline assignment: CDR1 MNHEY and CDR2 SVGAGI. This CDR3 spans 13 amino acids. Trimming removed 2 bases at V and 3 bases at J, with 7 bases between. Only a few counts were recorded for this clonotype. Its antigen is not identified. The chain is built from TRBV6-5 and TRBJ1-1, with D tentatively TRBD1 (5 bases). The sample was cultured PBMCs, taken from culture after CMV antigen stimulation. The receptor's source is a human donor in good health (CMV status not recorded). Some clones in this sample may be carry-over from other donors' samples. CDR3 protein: CASSYGGDTEAFF. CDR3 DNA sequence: TGTGCCAGCAGTTACGGAGGGGACACTGAAGCTTTCTTT.